Listed here are 22 T cell receptor beta chains from one sample, sequenced in a study of regulatory T cells in long-lasting Graves disease. Time point described: newly diagnosed GD, antithyroid drugs for less than 3 months. Generation of the TCR library employed RNA extracted from PBMCs. Relying on iRepertoire HTBI primers and Arm-PCR of CDR3 regions, the team built TCR beta libraries. A single record per CDR3 protein comes from TCRdb applying MiXCR to the multiplex PCR reads. Of 400,000 to 500,000 distinct CDR3 sequences in the sample, 13% to 15% were seen once. The data also belong to a second study, concerning T cells in Graves' hyperthyroidism and ophthalmopathy.

The specimen was peripheral blood mononuclear cells (PBMCs), collected at new diagnosis, from a patient treated with antithyroid drugs. The source is a woman aged 45-65 years with Graves disease.

The table lists this clonotype with many counts. This chain connects TRBV28 to TRBJ1-6; 7 nucleotides agree with TRBD1. CDR1 is MDHEN and CDR2 is SYDVKM in the germline V gene. The CDR3 extends over 15 amino acids. Trimming at V came to 4 bases and at J to 13 bases, leaving 13 bases not matched to a gene. The CDR3 bases are TGTGCCAGCAGTTCGCCGGGACAGCCTGAACGGCCCCTCCACTTT. Encoded protein: CASSSPGQPERPLHF.

Turning to this clonotype: Sequence at one end of the junction differs from germline and may be a read error. The rearrangement links TRBV6-9 to TRBJ1-4; weak D call: TRBD1 (6 bases). The germline CDR1 and CDR2 sequences are MNHGY and SVAAGI. This CDR3 has 16 amino acids. CDR3 protein: CAGSYSPRGEDEKLFF. CDR3 bases: TGTGCCGGCAGTTACTCCCCGAGGGGGGAGGATGAAAAACTGTTTTTT.

This clonotype was counted only a few times. Just one base apart from a much larger clone, this may be a read error. This sequence joins TRBV6-1 and TRBJ2-1; D not resolved. The V gene lost 6 bases and the J gene lost 5 bases, with 8 bases spanning the gap. The germline gives CDR1 MNHNS, CDR2 SASEGT. The CDR3 totals 12 residues. CDR3 sequence: CASSPRNNEQFF. DNA of the CDR3: TGTGCCAGCAGCCCCCGGAACAATGAGCAGTTCTTC.

In this sample, this clonotype turned up once. The V gene is TRBV4-1, the J gene TRBJ1-3; D not resolved. CDR1 and CDR2 (germline): MGHRA, YSYEKL. This CDR3 spans 16 amino acids. The ends were cut back, 2 bases at V and 5 bases at J, with 16 bases in the middle. The CDR3 coding sequence is TGCGCCAGCAGCCAACCCAGAGAGCGGGCCCGAAACACCATATATTTT. Its protein product is CASSQPRERARNTIYF.

In this sample, this clonotype turned up many times. The chain recombines TRBV28 with TRBJ1-2, with D uncertain. V was trimmed by 6 bases and J by 6 bases, leaving 8 bases between them. CDR3 length: 11 residues. CDR1 and CDR2 (germline): MDHEN, SYDVKM. CDR3 in DNA: TGTGCCAGCAGCGGTCGGAATGGCTACACCTTC. Its protein is CASSGRNGYTF.

This clonotype was detected ten times or more. This chain uses TRBV5-1 with TRBJ2-3; 8 bases are a match to TRBD1. Germline CDR1 and CDR2: SGHRS and YFSETQ. V trimming: 4 bases; J trimming: 7 bases; junction bases outside the gene matches: 8. This CDR3 comprises 14 residues. The CDR3 is CASSPGTGQNTQYF. The CDR3 DNA is TGCGCCAGCAGCCCCGGGACAGGACAGAATACGCAGTATTTT.

This clonotype was picked up a small number of times. The rearrangement links TRBV4-1 to TRBJ2-3; D is perhaps TRBD2 (5 bases). The germline gives CDR1 MGHRA, CDR2 YSYEKL. Deletions cut 1 base from V and 0 bases from J, with 14 bases between. The CDR3 sequence is 17 residues long. In DNA, the CDR3 is TGCGCCAGCAGCCAAGGTTCTCGGGGTACTAGCACAGATACGCAGTATTTT. It specifies CASSQGSRGTSTDTQYF.

This rearrangement joins TRBV10-1 to TRBJ2-2, with 7 positions matching TRBD1. Losses at the gene ends were 2 bases for V and 5 bases for J; bases not matched to a gene: 2. Germline CDR1 and CDR2: WNHNN and SYGVQD (reference sequence). The CDR3 sequence is 14 residues long. CDR3 protein: CASSEPTGTGELFF. DNA for the CDR3: TGCGCCAGCAGTGAGCCGACAGGGACCGGGGAGCTGTTTTTT.

Remarks on this clonotype: It is unclear where the CDR3 begins or ends on the DNA, so no DNA is shown, and the CDR3 is as TCRdb lists it. The chain couples TRBV12-3 or TRBV12-4 to TRBJ1-1; TRBD1 is taken as the D call from the table, unchecked against the DNA. The CDR3 is made up of 14 amino acids, end residues included. CDR3 sequence reads: CASSLWAGGTEASF.

The V and J genes are TRBV19 and TRBJ2-1; either TRBD1 or TRBD2 may fit D (6 bases each). The CDR3 extends over 16 amino acids. V was clipped by 8 bases and J by 0 bases, with 17 bases between them. CDR1 and CDR2 (germline): LNHDA, SQIVND (reference sequence). CDR3 coding DNA: TGTGCCAGTTCCTCGGGGGCCCAGAGCTCCTACAATGAGCAGTTCTTC. Protein product: CASSSGAQSSYNEQFF. The full variable domain, rest sourced from reference TRBV19 and TRBJ2-1, is DGGITQSPKYLFRKEGQNVTLSCEQNLNHDAMYWYRQDPGQGLRLIYYSQIVNDFQKGDIAEGYSVSREKKESFPLTVTSAQKNPTAFYLCASSSGAQSSYNEQFFGPGTRLTVL.

This clonotype was counted at least ten times. J is TRBJ2-1 and V is TRBV6-2 or TRBV6-3; maybe TRBD2 (6 bases). The germline V gene has CDR1 MNHEY and CDR2 SVGEGT. Trimming left V 5 bases short and J 8 bases short, with 19 bases between. The CDR3 extends over 15 amino acids. The CDR3 sequence is CASSDGLGGGDEQFF. The CDR3 coding sequence is TGTGCCAGCAGTGACGGGCTGGGCGGAGGGGATGAGCAGTTCTTC.

Points on this clonotype: Compared with germline, one end of the junction differs, possibly owing to a read error. The gene calls are TRBV12-3 or TRBV12-4 and TRBJ1-2; 9 bases are shared with TRBD1. The CDR3 has 15 amino acids. The CDR3 here is CASSSNRGRDYGYTF. For the CDR3, the DNA is TGTGCCAGCAGTTCTAACAGGGGGCGCGACTATGGCTACACTTTC.

This clonotype was picked up many times. The chain carries TRBV6-2 or TRBV6-3 and TRBJ2-3; 10 bases align to TRBD1. The CDR3 has 17 residues. Per the germline V gene, CDR1 is MNHEY and CDR2 is SVGEGT. V was clipped by 3 bases and J by 4 bases; unmatched bases: 10. The DNA for the CDR3 is TGTGCCAGCAGTTATGCGGCCGGGACAGGGGTGCCAGATACGCAGTATTTT. Residues: CASSYAAGTGVPDTQYF.

There are a few counts of this clonotype. A single base separates this from a much larger clone, so it may be a read error. The chain joins TRBV12-3 or TRBV12-4 to TRBJ1-2; TRBD1 is a possible D gene (5 bases). The CDR3 loop spans 12 amino acids. In DNA, the CDR3 is TGTGCCGGCAGTTTCGGGGCCTATGGCTACACCTTC. Its translation is CAGSFGAYGYTF.

The chain has TRBV3-1 and TRBJ2-2, with TRBD2 as a possible D gene (5 bases). This CDR3 has 14 amino acids. Germline CDR1 is LGHDT and CDR2 is YNNKEL (reference sequence). Trimming removed 1 base at V and 6 bases at J, with 9 bases between. CDR3 sequence (DNA): TGTGCCAGCAGCCAAGCTAGCTTAGCCGGGGAGCTGTTTTTT. It specifies CASSQASLAGELFF.

This clonotype was counted many times. The chain carries TRBV12-3 or TRBV12-4 and TRBJ1-5; D not certain. The V gene lost 2 bases and the J gene lost 3 bases, with 8 bases spanning the gap. The CDR3 extends over 14 amino acids. The CDR3 DNA reads as TGTGCCAGCAGTTTATCGAGTTTCAATCAGCCCCAGCATTTT. Protein product: CASSLSSFNQPQHF.

V and J are TRBV14 and TRBJ2-1, with D uncertain. The V gene's germline CDR1 is SGHDN and CDR2 FVKESK. V was pared by 1 base and J by 1 base, with 2 bases between. This CDR3 contains 13 residues. CDR3 in amino acids: CASSQASYNEQFF. The CDR3 DNA follows: TGTGCCAGCAGCCAAGCGTCCTACAATGAGCAGTTCTTC.

This clonotype was counted a few times. The chain uses TRBV28 and TRBJ1-2, with TRBD1 identical over 8 bases. Per germline, CDR1 MDHEN and CDR2 SYDVKM. CDR3 length: 15 residues. Trimming cost V 2 bases and J 3 bases; bases outside gene matches: 5. The CDR3 DNA follows: TGTGCCAGCAGTTTAGCAGGGGGCGCGGACTATGGCTACACCTTC. This encodes CASSLAGGADYGYTF.

There are many counts of this clonotype. The chain employs TRBV12-3 or TRBV12-4 and TRBJ2-7; 8 positions match TRBD2. CDR3 length: 13 amino acids. V lost 4 bases and J lost 7; bases outside the gene matches: 6. The CDR3 protein is CASSSRLAREQYF. The DNA of the CDR3 is TGTGCCAGCAGTTCAAGACTAGCGAGGGAGCAGTACTTC.

The V gene is TRBV12-5, the J gene TRBJ2-3; 12 bases map to TRBD2. V shed 2 bases and J 5 bases; nucleotides not matched to a gene: 5. The germline V gene has CDR1 LGHNT and CDR2 FRNRAP. The CDR3 extends over 16 amino acids. The CDR3 coding sequence is TGTGCTAGTGGTTTGCCTAGCGGGGGGGCTGGAGATACGCAGTATTTT. It is translated as CASGLPSGGAGDTQYF.

At least ten counts were recorded for this clonotype. This chain connects TRBV27 to TRBJ2-7, with D perhaps matching TRBD1 (6 bases). Germline V gives CDR1 MNHEY, CDR2 SMNVEV (reference sequence). This CDR3 spans 14 amino acids. The V end lost 3 bases, the J end lost 0 bases, and 9 bases lay between the germline ends. The CDR3: CASSFQGTSYEQYF. The CDR3 bases are TGTGCCAGCAGTTTTCAGGGGACCTCCTACGAGCAGTACTTC.

J is TRBJ1-5 and V is TRBV12-3 or TRBV12-4, with 8 bases aligning to TRBD1. This CDR3 has 17 amino acids. J was trimmed by 4 bases and V by 0 bases; bases with no gene match: 8. The CDR3 DNA reads TGTGCCAGCAGTTTAGCCGCGACAGGGGCGGATAATCAGCCCCAGCATTTT. Its translation is CASSLAATGADNQPQHF.